This record concerns one T cell receptor beta chain sequence. Antigen: not known. This entry comes from a study of vaccination effects on CD4 cells after COVID-19. General observations from the study: Infection- and vaccine-induced clones contracted markedly late after vaccination.

This table comes from immunoSEQ multiplex PCR, and its TCRdb copy is limited to in-frame clones, with some not included. The sample has 71,000 or so clones, approximately 70% seen once. Before sequencing, viral peptide pools were used by the ViraFEST assay to expand antigen-specific CD4+ T cells. Researchers isolated CD4+ T cells once about eleven days of culture had elapsed. People in the vaccine group had not been infected with SARS-CoV-2 before, and their nucleocapsid antibodies were negative. The germline CDR1 and CDR2 sequences are GTSNPN and SVGIG (reference sequence). The CDR3 runs to 12 residues. V lost 0 bases, J lost 5 bases, and 7 bases lay in between.

The clonotype originates from a human donor who received a COVID-19 vaccine. This material consisted of CD4+ T cells from PBMCs cultured with HCoV-OC43 spike peptides, taken before COVID-19 vaccination. Subset meaning: HCoV-OC43 spike overlapping peptide pool stimulation. The chain couples TRBV30 to TRBJ1-2; TRBD1 is a possible D gene (6 bases). The CDR3 DNA follows: TGTGCCTGGAGTGTAGGACAGTATGGCTACACCTTC. It is translated as CAWSVGQYGYTF.